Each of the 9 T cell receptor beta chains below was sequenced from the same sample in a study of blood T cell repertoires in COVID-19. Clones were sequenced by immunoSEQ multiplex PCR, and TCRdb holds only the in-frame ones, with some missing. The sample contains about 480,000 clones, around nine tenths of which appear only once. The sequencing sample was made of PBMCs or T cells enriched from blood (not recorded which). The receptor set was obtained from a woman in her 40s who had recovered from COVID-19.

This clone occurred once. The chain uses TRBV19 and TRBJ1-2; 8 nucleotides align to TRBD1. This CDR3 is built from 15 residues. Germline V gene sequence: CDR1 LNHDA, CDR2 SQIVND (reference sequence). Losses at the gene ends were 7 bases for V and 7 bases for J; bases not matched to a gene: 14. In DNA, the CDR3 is TGTGCCAGTATTCCGACCCGACAGGGGCGGCCTGGCTACACCTTC. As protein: CASIPTRQGRPGYTF.

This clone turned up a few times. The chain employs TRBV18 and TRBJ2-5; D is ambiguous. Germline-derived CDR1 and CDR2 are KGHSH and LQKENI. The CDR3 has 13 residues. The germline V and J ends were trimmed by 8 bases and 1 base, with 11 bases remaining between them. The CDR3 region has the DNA TGTGCCAGCCTTCGAACAGTCCAAGAGACCCAGTACTTC. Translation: CASLRTVQETQYF.

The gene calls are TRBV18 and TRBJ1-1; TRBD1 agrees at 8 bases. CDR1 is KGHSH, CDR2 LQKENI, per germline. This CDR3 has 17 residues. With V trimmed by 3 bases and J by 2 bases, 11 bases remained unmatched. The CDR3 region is CASSPSRGLGDNTEAFF. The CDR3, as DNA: TGTGCCAGCTCACCTTCCAGGGGGCTAGGGGATAACACTGAAGCTTTCTTT. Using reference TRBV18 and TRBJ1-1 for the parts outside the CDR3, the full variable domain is NAGVMQNPRHLVRRRGQEARLRCSPMKGHSHVYWYRQLPEEGLKFMVYLQKENIIDESGMPKERFSAEFPKEGPSILRIQQVVRGDSAAYFCASSPSRGLGDNTEAFFGQGTRLTVV.

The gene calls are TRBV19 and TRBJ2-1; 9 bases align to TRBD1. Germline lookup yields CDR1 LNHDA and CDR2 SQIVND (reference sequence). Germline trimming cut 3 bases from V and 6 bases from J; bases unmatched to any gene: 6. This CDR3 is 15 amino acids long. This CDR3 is CASSIVQGASNEQFF. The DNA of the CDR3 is TGTGCCAGTAGTATCGTACAGGGGGCGAGCAATGAGCAGTTCTTC.

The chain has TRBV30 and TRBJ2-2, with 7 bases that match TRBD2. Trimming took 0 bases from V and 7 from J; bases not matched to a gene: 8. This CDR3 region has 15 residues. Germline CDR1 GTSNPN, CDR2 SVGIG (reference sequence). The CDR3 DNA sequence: TGTGCCTGGAGTGTACTTGCGGGAGCTAACGGGGAGCTGTTTTTT. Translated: CAWSVLAGANGELFF.

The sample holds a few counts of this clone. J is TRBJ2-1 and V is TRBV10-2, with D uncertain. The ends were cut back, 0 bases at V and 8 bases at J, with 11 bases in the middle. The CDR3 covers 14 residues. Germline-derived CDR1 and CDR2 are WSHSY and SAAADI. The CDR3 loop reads CASSESLRSDEQFF. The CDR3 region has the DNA TGCGCCAGCAGTGAGTCGCTAAGATCGGATGAGCAGTTCTTC.

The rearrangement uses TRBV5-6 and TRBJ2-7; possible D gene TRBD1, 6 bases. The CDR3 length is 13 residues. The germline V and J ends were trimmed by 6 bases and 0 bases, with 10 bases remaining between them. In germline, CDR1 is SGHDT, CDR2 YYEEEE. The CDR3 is CASTQGSSYEQYF. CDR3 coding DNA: TGTGCCAGCACACAGGGTTCCTCCTACGAGCAGTACTTC. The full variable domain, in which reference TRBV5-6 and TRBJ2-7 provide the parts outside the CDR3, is DAGVTQSPTHLIKTRGQQVTLRCSPKSGHDTVSWYQQALGQGPQFIFQYYEEEERQRGNFPDRFSGHQFPNYSSELNVNALLLGDSALYLCASTQGSSYEQYFGPGTRLTVT.

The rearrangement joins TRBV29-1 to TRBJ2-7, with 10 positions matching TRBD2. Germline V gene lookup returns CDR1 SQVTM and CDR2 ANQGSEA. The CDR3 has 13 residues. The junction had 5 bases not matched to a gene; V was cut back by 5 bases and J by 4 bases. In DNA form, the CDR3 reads TGCAGCGTTCTCGGGACTAGCGATTACGAGCAGTACTTC. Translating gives CSVLGTSDYEQYF.

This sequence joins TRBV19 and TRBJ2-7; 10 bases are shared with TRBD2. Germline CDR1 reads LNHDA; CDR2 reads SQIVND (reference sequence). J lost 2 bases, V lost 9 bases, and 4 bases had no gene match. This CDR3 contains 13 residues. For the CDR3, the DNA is TGTGCCAGCCAAACTAGCGGGACCTACGAGCAGTACTTC. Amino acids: CASQTSGTYEQYF.